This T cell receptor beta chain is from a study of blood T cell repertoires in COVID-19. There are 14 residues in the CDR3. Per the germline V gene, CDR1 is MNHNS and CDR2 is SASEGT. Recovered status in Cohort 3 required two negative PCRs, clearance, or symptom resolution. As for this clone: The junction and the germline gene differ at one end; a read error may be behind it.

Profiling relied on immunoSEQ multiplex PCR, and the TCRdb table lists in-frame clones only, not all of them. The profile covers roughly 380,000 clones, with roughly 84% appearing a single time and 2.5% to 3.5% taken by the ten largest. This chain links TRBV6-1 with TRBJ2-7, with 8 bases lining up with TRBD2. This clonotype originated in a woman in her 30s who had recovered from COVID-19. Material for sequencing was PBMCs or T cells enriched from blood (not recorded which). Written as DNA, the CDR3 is TGTGCCAGCAGGGAAGCGGGGGCTTCCTACGAGCAGTACTTC. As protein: CASREAGASYEQYF.